The 13 T cell receptor beta chains listed next were all sequenced from one sample in a study of CD8+CD57+ T cells in acquired aplastic anemia. CDR3 and TCR beta VDJ profiling relied on a genomic DNA template. A single record per CDR3 protein comes from TCRdb applying MiXCR to the reads. The table lists 180,000 or so distinct CDR3 sequences, just over 45% of them singletons. The sequenced sample was sorted CD4+, CD8+, or CD8+CD57+ T cells (not recorded which) from PBMCs. These receptor sequences come from a human donor in good health.

This chain links TRBV6-1 with TRBJ1-6; D is uncertain. Germline V gene data show CDR1 as MNHNS and CDR2 as SASEGT. The CDR3 runs to 14 residues. Trimming cost V 6 bases and J 5 bases, with 11 bases left between them. The CDR3 sequence: CASSPTWNNSPLHF. CDR3 sequence (DNA): TGTGCCAGCAGCCCGACATGGAATAATTCACCCCTCCACTTT.

This clonotype was observed once. The chain employs TRBV10-3 and TRBJ2-3, with D tentatively TRBD1 or TRBD2 (8 bases each). V was cut by 10 bases and J by 1 base, with 21 bases left in between. Per the germline V gene, CDR1 is ENHRY and CDR2 is SYGVKD. The CDR3 contains 16 residues. DNA of the CDR3: TGTGCCAGTACAGGGGGAGCGGGGGCCCGCACAGATACGCAGTATTTT. Protein sequence: CASTGGAGARTDTQYF.

This clonotype was detected many times. The V gene is TRBV5-1, the J gene TRBJ2-5; D unresolved. Per germline, CDR1 SGHRS and CDR2 YFSETQ. V was clipped by 3 bases and J by 5 bases, with 14 bases between them. This CDR3 is built from 14 residues. The DNA for the CDR3 is TGCGCCAGCAGCTGGAACAGTGCTGGGGAGACCCAGTACTTC. It specifies CASSWNSAGETQYF.

This clonotype was recorded many times. The chain has TRBV15 and TRBJ2-1, with 8 bases lining up with TRBD2. This CDR3 is 15 amino acids long. The V and J ends lost 3 bases and 8 bases, in that order; junction bases with no gene match: 9. Germline values: CDR1 LNHNV, CDR2 YYDKDF (reference sequence). As DNA, the CDR3 is TGTGCCACCAGCAGCCCGGGACTAGATGTCCATGAGCAGTTCTTC. Translation: CATSSPGLDVHEQFF.

V gene TRBV2 combines with J gene TRBJ1-6; D gene ambiguous. V dropped 1 base and J dropped 7 bases, with 8 bases sitting between them. In germline, CDR1 is SNHLY, CDR2 FYNNEI. This CDR3 comprises 14 residues. This chain's CDR3 is CASSEGGENSPLHF. CDR3 in DNA: TGTGCCAGCAGTGAAGGGGGAGAGAATTCACCCCTCCACTTT.

This clonotype came up many times. The chain joins TRBV20-1 to TRBJ1-5, with a possible D match to TRBD1 (5 bases). V lost 3 bases and J lost 2, with 11 bases in between. CDR3 length: 14 amino acids. CDR1 is DFQATT, CDR2 SNEGSKA, per germline (reference sequence). Here the CDR3 reads CSARGLDGNQPQHF. CDR3 DNA: TGCAGTGCTAGGGGACTAGATGGCAATCAGCCCCAGCATTTT.

This chain joins TRBV25-1 and TRBJ1-2; 9 nucleotides align to TRBD1. The J segment lost 2 bases and the V segment lost 6 bases, leaving 7 bases of the junction unmatched. This CDR3 contains 15 residues. Germline CDR1 is MGHDK and CDR2 is SYGVNS. CDR3 in amino acids: CASSRGQGGNYGYTF. CDR3 coding DNA: TGTGCCAGCAGCCGGGGACAGGGAGGAAACTATGGCTACACCTTC.

This clonotype was observed a handful of times. The genes are TRBV18 and TRBJ2-7; 10 bases map to TRBD1. The CDR3 totals 18 residues. With V trimmed by 4 bases and J by 7 bases, 19 bases remained unmatched. The germline CDR1 and CDR2 sequences are KGHSH and LQKENI. CDR3 residues: CASSLRGSGTGDVREQYF. CDR3 sequence (DNA): TGTGCCAGCTCACTCCGCGGGAGCGGGACAGGGGACGTGCGGGAGCAGTACTTC.

The chain combines TRBV7-2 with TRBJ2-5; D not resolved. The germline V gene encodes CDR1 SGHTA and CDR2 FQGNSA. Trimming removed 4 bases from V and 1 base from J, with 10 bases in between. This CDR3 contains 14 residues. CDR3 region: CASSSRASQETQYF. CDR3 in DNA: TGTGCCAGCAGCTCCCGCGCGAGCCAAGAGACCCAGTACTTC.

In its sample, this clonotype was seen many times. J is TRBJ2-5 and V is TRBV4-2; D could derive from TRBD1 or TRBD2 (5 bases each). V shed 2 bases and J shed 4 bases, with 14 bases lying between them. The CDR3 has 15 amino acids. The germline gives CDR1 LGHNA, CDR2 YNFKEQ. CDR3 amino acids: CASSQLRGKRETQYF. CDR3 in DNA: TGTGCCAGCAGCCAACTGAGGGGCAAAAGAGAGACCCAGTACTTC.

As concerns this clonotype: Relative to the germline gene, one junction end is altered; a read error may explain this. The gene calls are TRBV5-1 and TRBJ2-1; TRBD1 matches at 9 bases. Germline assignment: CDR1 SGHRS and CDR2 YFSETQ. The CDR3 covers 15 residues. The CDR3, as DNA: TGTGCCAGCAGCCCAACAGGGGGCGCAGAGGATGAGCAGTTCTTC. Its protein is CASSPTGGAEDEQFF.

The CDR3 here is CASSVVGKNEQFF. The CDR3 nucleotides are TGTGCCAGCAGCGTAGTCGGGAAGAATGAGCAGTTCTTC. V and J are TRBV9 and TRBJ2-1; D is perhaps TRBD2 (5 bases). The CDR3 spans 13 residues. V gave up 0 bases and J gave up 7 bases, with 8 bases separating them. Per the germline V gene, CDR1 is SGDLS and CDR2 is YYNGEE.

The chain uses TRBV25-1 and TRBJ1-1, with TRBD1 matching over 9 bases. Germline V CDR1 and CDR2: MGHDK, SYGVNS. Losses at the gene ends were 2 bases for V and 5 bases for J; bases not matched to a gene: 6. This CDR3 is 15 amino acids long. CDR3 coding DNA: TGTGCCAGCAGTGAAGGAGGGACAGGGAGGACTGAAGCTTTCTTT. As protein: CASSEGGTGRTEAFF. The whole variable domain, filled in from reference TRBV25-1 and TRBJ1-1, reads EADIYQTPRYLVIGTGKKITLECSQTMGHDKMYWYQQDPGMELHLIHYSYGVNSTEKGDLSSESTVSRIRTEHFPLTLESARPSHTSQYLCASSEGGTGRTEAFFGQGTRLTVV.